Below are 10 T cell receptor beta chains sequenced from a single sample in a study of T cell responses to AZD1222 COVID-19 vaccine. Generated by immunoSEQ multiplex PCR, the TCRdb table keeps only in-frame clones and is missing some. The sample consists of 150,000 or so clones, about nine tenths of them appearing once. The input for sequencing was peripheral blood, taken on day 0 of AZD1222 vaccination. These receptors all come from an adult in good health.

This clone was detected only a few times. The chain couples TRBV7-8 to TRBJ1-2, with no clear D. The CDR3 sequence is 13 residues long. The V end was cut by 5 bases, the J end by 2 bases, with 9 bases between. CDR1 SGHVS and CDR2 FQNEAQ come from the germline V gene. CDR3 loop: CASSPRTNYGYTF. CDR3 DNA: TGTGCCAGCAGCCCCCGGACGAACTATGGCTACACCTTC.

The chain carries TRBV4-3 and TRBJ2-6, with D unclear. Looked up from germline, CDR1 is LGHNA and CDR2 is YSLEER. The CDR3 loop spans 15 amino acids. Trimming pared 2 bases from V and 2 bases from J, leaving 7 bases between. This CDR3 reads CASSQTSAGANVLTF. In nucleotides, the CDR3 is TGCGCCAGCAGCCAAACGAGCGCTGGGGCCAACGTCCTGACTTTC.

The chain joins TRBV12-3 or TRBV12-4 to TRBJ1-2; D unclear. This CDR3 is 11 amino acids long. V was shortened by 5 bases and J by 7 bases, with 8 bases between the two germline ends. The CDR3 reads CASSDFIGYTF. CDR3 DNA sequence: TGTGCCAGCAGTGACTTCATTGGCTACACCTTC.

The gene calls are TRBV18 and TRBJ2-2; 7 bases line up with TRBD1. With 2 bases clipped from V and 1 base from J, the junction kept 4 bases outside the gene matches. Germline V CDR1 and CDR2: KGHSH, LQKENI. The CDR3 runs to 16 residues. This chain's CDR3 is CASSPSNRGNTGELFF. The DNA for the CDR3 is TGTGCCAGCTCACCATCCAACAGGGGGAACACCGGGGAGCTGTTTTTT.

The rearrangement joins TRBV27 to TRBJ2-1; possibly TRBD2 for D (6 bases). The length of the CDR3 is 13 residues. The ends were cut back, 1 base at V and 7 bases at J, with 8 bases in the middle. Germline CDR1 is MNHEY and CDR2 is SMNVEV (reference sequence). The CDR3 DNA sequence: TGTGCCAGCAGTTTATTGGGGGGAAATGAGCAGTTCTTC. This translates into CASSLLGGNEQFF.

The chain couples TRBV18 to TRBJ1-2, with 7 bases matching TRBD1. Germline V gene sequence: CDR1 KGHSH, CDR2 LQKENI. V was pared by 2 bases and J by 5 bases, with 17 bases of the junction left unmatched. The CDR3 has 18 residues. CDR3 sequence reads: CASSPARTTGLPRYGYTF. The CDR3 coding sequence is TGTGCCAGCTCACCAGCCAGAACGACAGGGCTCCCTAGATATGGCTACACCTTC.

This clone was seen a few times. The chain employs TRBV7-9 and TRBJ2-7, with D possibly TRBD2 on 5 matching bases. The V end was cut by 10 bases, the J end by 2 bases, with 15 bases between. The CDR3 extends over 13 amino acids. Germline V lookup: CDR1 SEHNR, CDR2 FQNEAQ (reference sequence). The CDR3 bases are TGTGCCACCCGTCGGGATTTCCCCTACGAGCAGTACTTC. Translation: CATRRDFPYEQYF.

This clone was observed once. This sequence joins TRBV18 and TRBJ2-1, with TRBD1 identical over 8 bases. CDR1 KGHSH and CDR2 LQKENI come from the germline V gene. The V gene end was trimmed by 4 bases and the J gene end by 8 bases; junction bases not matched to a gene: 4. This CDR3 is 13 amino acids long. CDR3 sequence (DNA): TGTGCCAGCTCACGGGGACAGGTCGATGAGCAGTTCTTC. Amino acids: CASSRGQVDEQFF.

This sequence joins TRBV19 and TRBJ1-1; 10 nucleotides agree with TRBD1. Germline values: CDR1 LNHDA, CDR2 SQIVND (reference sequence). The junction had 21 bases not matched to a gene; V was cut back by 8 bases and J by 0 bases. There are 20 residues in the CDR3. This CDR3 is CASRTGGTGVLRGMNTEAFF. The CDR3 DNA reads TGTGCCAGTCGAACTGGTGGGACAGGGGTATTGCGGGGCATGAACACTGAAGCTTTCTTT.

This clone was seen a single time. The chain links TRBV6-2 or TRBV6-3 to TRBJ1-1; tentative D call: TRBD1 (5 bases). There are 17 residues in the CDR3. Germline values: CDR1 MNHEY, CDR2 SVGEGT. V shed 2 bases and J shed 3 bases, with 19 bases lying between them. The CDR3 spells CASSYAVGGGWDTEAFF. The CDR3 region has the DNA TGTGCCAGCAGTTACGCGGTCGGCGGGGGTTGGGACACTGAAGCTTTCTTT.